The source of this T cell receptor (beta chain) is a study of T cell changes during pregnancy in multiple sclerosis. The germline V gene encodes CDR1 SGHTA and CDR2 FQGTGA. CDR3 size: 15 residues. V lost 0 bases to trimming and J lost 4 bases, with 12 bases between them. Here immunoSEQ multiplex PCR was the method, and the copy in TCRdb shows in-frame clones only, minus some. The sample has about 59,000 clones, roughly 93% seen once. V gene TRBV7-3 combines with J gene TRBJ1-1; D perhaps matches TRBD1 (5 bases). The sequenced sample was CD4+ T cells from peripheral blood mononuclear cells, obtained before pregnancy. This TCR was recovered from a female donor with multiple sclerosis, enrolled in a pregnancy study. For the CDR3, the DNA is TGTGCCAGCAGCTTAACCCAGGCAGGGTTCACTGAAGCTTTCTTT. Translation: CASSLTQAGFTEAFF.